This T cell receptor beta chain emerged from a study of response to subunit inactivated influenza vaccine. The CDR3 is 15 amino acids. The V and J ends lost 1 base and 4 bases respectively, with 12 bases between them. The germline V gene has CDR1 LGHNA and CDR2 YSLEER. Notes on the study in general: There was a suggestion from the authors that each seasonal influenza vaccination recruits few new T cells.

As to this clonotype: Its antigen remains unidentified.

In TCRdb, the RT-PCR reads were re-called with MiXCR into one record per CDR3 protein. The repertoire holds about 570,000 distinct CDR3 sequences, with about 10% as singletons. This TCR came from a man aged 45-65 years who received an inactivated influenza vaccine. The gene calls are TRBV4-3 and TRBJ2-3; D is possibly TRBD2 (6 bases). Source: PBMCs from blood, taken on the day of vaccination. The CDR3 sequence is CASSQGGSGADTQYF. CDR3 nucleotides: TGCGCCAGCAGCCAAGGGGGGTCGGGGGCAGATACGCAGTATTTT.